This T cell receptor beta chain was recorded in a study of read filtering for tumor transcriptome and immune sequencing (dated by TCRdb to about 2020). A note on the overall study: The cohort had around 16 male and approximately 15 female patients with a mean age of about 70 years, ranging from about 45 to 85. Using the same bone marrow samples, the study ran both targeted immune repertoire sequencing and bulk whole-transcriptome sequencing and then compared the TCR repertoires from each method. Whole-transcriptome libraries were prepared with the TruSeq RNA Access Library Prep Kit after DNase treatment. TCR-region mapped reads per sample ranged from about 4 to 10.27 million with IR-seq versus only about 75 to 1,400 with RNA-seq. By revised international staging, eight or nine patients were R-ISS I, about 17 were R-ISS II and over 5 were R-ISS III. As a main aim, a read-filtering strategy for immune repertoire data was addressed, with the specific question being whether clonotypes supported by a single read should be removed.

Paper-wide results and their limitations: In IR-seq, approximately 82% of clonotypes but approximately 3.7% of total reads were represented by single-read clonotypes, whereas in RNA-seq, about 76% of clonotypes and approximately 44% of reads were represented by single-read clonotypes. The sorted CD138-negative fraction was composed of a mixed bone marrow immune population rather than of purified T cells. When single-read clonotypes were removed, the proportions of shared clonotypes in IR-seq and RNA-seq correlated more strongly. Compared with RNA-seq, IR-seq captured clonotypes at much greater depth and more reliably, and a smaller IR-seq throughput was enough to identify most of the shared clonotypes.

This clonotype was seen repeatedly, ten times or more. Its antigen is currently not known. The input lacks base qualities; no much larger clone sits a single base away. CDR3 length: 18 amino acids, cysteine to phenylalanine. Solely the CDR3 DNA is kept, with 54 bases framed from the first base. The junction shows trimming of 4 bases on V and 8 bases on J, and the gene matches do not reach 11 bases of it. The germline V gene (reference sequence) yields LGHDT for CDR1 and YNNKEL for CDR2. TCR libraries were built from about 370 ng RNA with the Immunoverse kit, using molecular barcoded adaptors covering alpha/delta and beta/gamma chains. The same RNA used for transcriptome sequencing was used for TCR library preparation. Sequencing of the TCR libraries was done on an Illumina HiSeq 4000 with 2 x 150 cycles. The original methods were these. With MiXCR, TCR reads were aligned to human V, D, J and C references and assembled into CDR3 clonotypes, with quality filtering and error correction included. The tcR package in R was used for analysis of clonotype counts and gene usage diversity. Raw mapping reads were checked after the RNA-seq reads had been mapped by STAR aligner version 2.5.3a onto the human GRCh37 genome. To test how sequencing depth affected the clonotypes detected, IR-seq fastq files were randomly downsampled with Seqtk 1.3. TCRdb reran the public reads through fastp at Q25 and MiXCR, keeping productive beta chains. Identical CDR3 protein sequences are pooled into one entry, listed with their most common genes and DNA. V and J calls and clone size were set by TCRdb, not the authors. The sample profile shows about 40,000 distinct CDR3 sequences; approximately 14% of them were found once. The ten largest clones take up about 25% of the sample.

Each patient had bone marrow sampled at the time of active disease. Bone marrow mononuclear cells were isolated by Ficoll-Hypaque density gradient centrifugation. Myeloma plasma cells were removed and CD138-negative cells were collected by negative selection after labeling with CD138 magnetic microbeads on a MACS separator. Flow cytometry with CD138 antibodies on an Attune NxT was used to check how pure the isolated cells were. TRIzol reagent was used to extract total RNA, which was then quantified with a NanoDrop spectrophotometer. For each patient, paired RNA-seq and IR-seq were run on the CD138-negative bone marrow sample from that patient.

The sample comprised a population of CD138-negative cells sorted from bone marrow. The sample's cell subset or site, from its label and the paper: bone marrow mononuclear cells depleted of CD138+ plasma/myeloma cells by negative magnetic selection. The chain couples TRBV3-1 to TRBJ2-1, and TRBD2 matches 16 of the central bases. The TCR was taken from a donor at least 40 years old with multiple myeloma. The encoded CDR3 is CASSLAGTSGRAYDEQFF. Here is the DNA: TGTGCCAGCAGCCTTGCCGGGACTAGCGGGAGGGCGTACGATGAGCAGTTCTTC.